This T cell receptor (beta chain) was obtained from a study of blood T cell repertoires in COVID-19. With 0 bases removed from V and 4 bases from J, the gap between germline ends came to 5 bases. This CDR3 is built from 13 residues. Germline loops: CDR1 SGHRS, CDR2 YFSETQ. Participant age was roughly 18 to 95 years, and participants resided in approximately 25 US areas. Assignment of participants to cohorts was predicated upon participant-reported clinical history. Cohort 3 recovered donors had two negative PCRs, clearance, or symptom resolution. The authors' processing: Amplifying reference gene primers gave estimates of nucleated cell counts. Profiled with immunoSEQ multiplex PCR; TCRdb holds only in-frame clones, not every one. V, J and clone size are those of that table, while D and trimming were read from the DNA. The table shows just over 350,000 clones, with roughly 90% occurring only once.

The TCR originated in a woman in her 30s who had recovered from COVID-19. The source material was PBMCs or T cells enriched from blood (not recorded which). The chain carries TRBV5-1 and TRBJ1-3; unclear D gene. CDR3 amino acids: CASSLEAGNTIYF. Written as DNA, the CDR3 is TGCGCCAGCAGCTTGGAAGCCGGAAACACCATATATTTT.